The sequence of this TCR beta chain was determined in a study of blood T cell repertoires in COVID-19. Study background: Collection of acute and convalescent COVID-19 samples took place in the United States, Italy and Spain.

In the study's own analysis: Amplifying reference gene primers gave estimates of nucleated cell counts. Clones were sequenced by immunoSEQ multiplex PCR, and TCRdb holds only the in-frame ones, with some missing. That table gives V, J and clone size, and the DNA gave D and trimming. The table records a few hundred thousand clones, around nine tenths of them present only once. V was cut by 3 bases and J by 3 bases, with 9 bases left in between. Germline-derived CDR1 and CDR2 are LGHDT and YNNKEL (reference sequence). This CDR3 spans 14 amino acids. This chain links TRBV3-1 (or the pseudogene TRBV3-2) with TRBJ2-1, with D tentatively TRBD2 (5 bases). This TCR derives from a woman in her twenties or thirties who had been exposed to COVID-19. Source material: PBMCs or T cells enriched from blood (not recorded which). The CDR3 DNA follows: TGTGCCAGCAGCCAGGGCGGGTTCTACAATGAGCAGTTCTTC. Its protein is CASSQGGFYNEQFF.